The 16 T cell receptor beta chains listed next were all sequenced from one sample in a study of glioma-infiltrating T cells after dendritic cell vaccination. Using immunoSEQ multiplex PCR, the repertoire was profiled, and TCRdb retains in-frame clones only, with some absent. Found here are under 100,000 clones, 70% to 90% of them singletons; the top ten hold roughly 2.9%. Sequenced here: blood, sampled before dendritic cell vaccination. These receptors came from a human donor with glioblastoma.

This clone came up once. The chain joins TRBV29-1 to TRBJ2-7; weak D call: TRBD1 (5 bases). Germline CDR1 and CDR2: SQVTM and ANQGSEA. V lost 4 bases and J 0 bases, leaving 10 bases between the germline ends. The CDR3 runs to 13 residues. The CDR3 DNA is TGCAGCGTTGGACAGTTGAGCTCCTACGAGCAGTACTTC. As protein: CSVGQLSSYEQYF.

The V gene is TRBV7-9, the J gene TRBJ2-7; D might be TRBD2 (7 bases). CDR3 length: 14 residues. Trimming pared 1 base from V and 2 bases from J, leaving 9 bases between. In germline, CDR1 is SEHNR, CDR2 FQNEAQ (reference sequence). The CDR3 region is CASSLGGGPYEQYF. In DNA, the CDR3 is TGTGCCAGCAGCTTAGGGGGGGGCCCCTACGAGCAGTACTTC. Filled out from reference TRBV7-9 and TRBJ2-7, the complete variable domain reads DTGVSQNPRHKITKRGQNVTFRCDPISEHNRLYWYRQTLGQGPEFLTYFQNEAQLEKSRLLSDRFSAERPKGSFSTLEIQRTEQGDSAMYLCASSLGGGPYEQYFGPGTRLTVT.

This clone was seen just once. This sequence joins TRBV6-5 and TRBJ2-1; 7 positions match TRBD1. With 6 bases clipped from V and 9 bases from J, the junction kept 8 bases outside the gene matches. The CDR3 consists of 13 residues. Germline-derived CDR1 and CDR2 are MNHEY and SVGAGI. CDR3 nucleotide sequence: TGTGCCAGCAGCCCAGGACAGGAGCGTGAGCAGTTCTTC. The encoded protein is CASSPGQEREQFF.

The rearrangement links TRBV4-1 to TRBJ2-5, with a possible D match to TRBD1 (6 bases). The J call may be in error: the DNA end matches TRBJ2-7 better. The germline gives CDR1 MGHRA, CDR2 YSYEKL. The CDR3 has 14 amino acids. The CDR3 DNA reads TGCGCCAGCAGCCAAGAGGGGGCAGTCTACGAGCAGTACTTC. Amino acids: CASSQEGAVYEQYF.

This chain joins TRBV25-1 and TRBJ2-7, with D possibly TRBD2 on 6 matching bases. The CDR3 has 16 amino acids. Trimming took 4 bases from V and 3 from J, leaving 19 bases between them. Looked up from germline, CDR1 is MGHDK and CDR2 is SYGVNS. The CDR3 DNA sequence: TGTGCCAGCAGTGCCAGCCATCGGACGGGAGACTACGAGCAGTACTTC. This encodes CASSASHRTGDYEQYF.

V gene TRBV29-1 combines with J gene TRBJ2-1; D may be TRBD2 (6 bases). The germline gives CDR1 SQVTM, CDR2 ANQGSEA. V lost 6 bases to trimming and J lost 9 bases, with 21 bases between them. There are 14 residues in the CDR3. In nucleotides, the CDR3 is TGCAGCGTCTCTAGTGGCGGGAAGAGCGGTGAGCAGTTCTTC. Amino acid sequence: CSVSSGGKSGEQFF.

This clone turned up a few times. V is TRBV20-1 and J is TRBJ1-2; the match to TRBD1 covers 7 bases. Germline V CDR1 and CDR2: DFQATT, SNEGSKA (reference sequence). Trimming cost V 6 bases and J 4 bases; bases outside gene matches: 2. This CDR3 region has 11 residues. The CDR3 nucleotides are TGCAGTGCGGCAGGGGGCTATGGCTACACCTTC. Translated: CSAAGGYGYTF.

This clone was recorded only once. CDR3 in amino acids: CASSFGTGAYEQYF. The CDR3 DNA is TGTGCCAGCAGCTTCGGGACAGGGGCCTACGAGCAGTACTTC. The chain employs TRBV11-3 and TRBJ2-7, with 10 bases aligning to TRBD1. CDR1 and CDR2 from the germline V gene are SGHNT and YENEEA. V lost 3 bases and J lost 2; bases outside the gene matches: 1. This CDR3 comprises 14 residues.

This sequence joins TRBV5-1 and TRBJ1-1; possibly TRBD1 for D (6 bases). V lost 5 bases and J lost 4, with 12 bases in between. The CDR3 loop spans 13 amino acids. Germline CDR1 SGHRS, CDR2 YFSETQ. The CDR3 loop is CASSLEQGTEAFF. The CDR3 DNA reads TGCGCCAGCAGTTTAGAACAGGGCACTGAAGCTTTCTTT.

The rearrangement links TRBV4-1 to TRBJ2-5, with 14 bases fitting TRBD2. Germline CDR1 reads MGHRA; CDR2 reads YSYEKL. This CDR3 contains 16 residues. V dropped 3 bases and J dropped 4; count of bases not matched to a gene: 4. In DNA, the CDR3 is TGCGCCAGCAGCCATGGACTAGCGGGGGGAGGAGAGACCCAGTACTTC. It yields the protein CASSHGLAGGGETQYF.

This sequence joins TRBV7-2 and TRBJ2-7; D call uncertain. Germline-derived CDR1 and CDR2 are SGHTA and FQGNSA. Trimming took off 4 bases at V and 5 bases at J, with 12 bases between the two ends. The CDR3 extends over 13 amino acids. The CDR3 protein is CASSSHRGDEQYF. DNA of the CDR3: TGTGCCAGCAGCTCCCACCGCGGAGACGAGCAGTACTTC.

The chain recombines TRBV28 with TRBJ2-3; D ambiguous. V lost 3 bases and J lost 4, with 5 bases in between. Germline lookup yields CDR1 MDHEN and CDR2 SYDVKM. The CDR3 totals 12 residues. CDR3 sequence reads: CASSLTADTQYF. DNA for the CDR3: TGTGCCAGCAGTTTGACTGCAGATACGCAGTATTTT.

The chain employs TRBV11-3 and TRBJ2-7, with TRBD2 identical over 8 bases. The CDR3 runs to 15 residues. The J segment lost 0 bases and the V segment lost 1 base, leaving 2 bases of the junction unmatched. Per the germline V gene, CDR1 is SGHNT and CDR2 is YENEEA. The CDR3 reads CASSLGGTSSYEQYF. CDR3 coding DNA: TGTGCCAGCAGCTTAGGGGGGACTAGCTCCTACGAGCAGTACTTC.

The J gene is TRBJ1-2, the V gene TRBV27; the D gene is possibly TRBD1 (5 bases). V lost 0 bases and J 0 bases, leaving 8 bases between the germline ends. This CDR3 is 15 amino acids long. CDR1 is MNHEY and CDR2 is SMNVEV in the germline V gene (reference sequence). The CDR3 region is CASSLSGAPNYGYTF. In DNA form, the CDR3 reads TGTGCCAGCAGTTTATCAGGGGCGCCTAACTATGGCTACACCTTC.

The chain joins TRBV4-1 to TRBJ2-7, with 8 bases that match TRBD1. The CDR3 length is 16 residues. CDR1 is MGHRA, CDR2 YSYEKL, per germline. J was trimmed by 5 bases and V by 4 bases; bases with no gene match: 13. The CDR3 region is CASSPRTAGGLDEQYF. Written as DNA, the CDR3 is TGCGCCAGCAGCCCTAGAACGGCAGGGGGCTTGGACGAGCAGTACTTC.

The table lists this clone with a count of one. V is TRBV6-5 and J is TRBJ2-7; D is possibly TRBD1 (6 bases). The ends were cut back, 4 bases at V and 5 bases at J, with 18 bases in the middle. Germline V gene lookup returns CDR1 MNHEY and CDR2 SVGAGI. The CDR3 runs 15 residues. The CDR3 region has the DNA TGTGCCAGCAGTTCCAAGGGGGTCCTACGCAACGAGCAGTACTTC. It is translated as CASSSKGVLRNEQYF.